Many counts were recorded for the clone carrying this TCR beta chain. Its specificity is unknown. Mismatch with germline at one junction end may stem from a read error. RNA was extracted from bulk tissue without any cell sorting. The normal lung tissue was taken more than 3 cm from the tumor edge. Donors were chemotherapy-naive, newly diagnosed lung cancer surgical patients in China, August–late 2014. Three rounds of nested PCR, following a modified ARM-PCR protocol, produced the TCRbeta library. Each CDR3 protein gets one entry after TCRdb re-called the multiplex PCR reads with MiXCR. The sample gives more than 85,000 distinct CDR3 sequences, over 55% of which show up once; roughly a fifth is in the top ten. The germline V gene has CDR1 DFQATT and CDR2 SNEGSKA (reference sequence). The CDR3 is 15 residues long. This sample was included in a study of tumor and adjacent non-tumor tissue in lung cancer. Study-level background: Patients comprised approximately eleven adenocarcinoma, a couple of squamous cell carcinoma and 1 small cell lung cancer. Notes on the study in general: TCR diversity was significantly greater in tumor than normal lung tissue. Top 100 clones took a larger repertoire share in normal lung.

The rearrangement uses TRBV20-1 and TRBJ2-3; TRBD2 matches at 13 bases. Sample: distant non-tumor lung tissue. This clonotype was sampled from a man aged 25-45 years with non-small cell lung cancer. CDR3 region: CGAYTSGRASDTQYF. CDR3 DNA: TGCGGTGCATACACTAGCGGGAGGGCCTCAGATACGCAGTATTTT.